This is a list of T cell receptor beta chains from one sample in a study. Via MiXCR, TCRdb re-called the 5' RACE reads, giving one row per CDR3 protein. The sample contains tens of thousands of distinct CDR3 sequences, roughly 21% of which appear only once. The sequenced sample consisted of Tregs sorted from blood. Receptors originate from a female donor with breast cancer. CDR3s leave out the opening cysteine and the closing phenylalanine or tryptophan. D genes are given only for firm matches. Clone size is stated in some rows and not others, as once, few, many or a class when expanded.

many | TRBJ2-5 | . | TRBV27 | ASSSSTEETQY
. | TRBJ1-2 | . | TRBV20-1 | SAYSSAYTYGYT
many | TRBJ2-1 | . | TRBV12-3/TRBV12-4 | ASSRHSSSNEQF
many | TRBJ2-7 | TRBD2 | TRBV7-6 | ASSLGSGISYEQY
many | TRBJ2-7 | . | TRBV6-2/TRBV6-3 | ASSFRIGPSLSYEQY
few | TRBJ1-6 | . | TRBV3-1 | ASSQGANSPLH
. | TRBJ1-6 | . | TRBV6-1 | ASSGRTAMTHNSPLH
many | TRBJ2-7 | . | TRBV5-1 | ASSPDTAEQY
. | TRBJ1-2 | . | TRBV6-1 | ASSEVRGFGYT
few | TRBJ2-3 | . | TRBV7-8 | ASSYASGDTQY
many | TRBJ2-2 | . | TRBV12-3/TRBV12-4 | ASSFRDVPNTGELF
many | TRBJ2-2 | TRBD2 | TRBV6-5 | ASSYSMAGANTGELF
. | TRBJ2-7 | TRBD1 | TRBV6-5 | ASSKPGQLSYEQY
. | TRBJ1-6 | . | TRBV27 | ASSFPREASPLH
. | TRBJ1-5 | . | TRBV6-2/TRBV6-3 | ASSYSSGINQPQH
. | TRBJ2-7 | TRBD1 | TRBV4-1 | ASSRSDVGQTYEQY
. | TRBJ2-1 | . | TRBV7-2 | ASSPGGRSYNEQF
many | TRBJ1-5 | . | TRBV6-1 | ASTRPNQPQH
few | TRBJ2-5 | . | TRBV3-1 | ASSRGLGKETQY
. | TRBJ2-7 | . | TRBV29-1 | SVTTNSYEQY
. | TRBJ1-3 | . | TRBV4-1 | ASGQLSRSSGNTIY
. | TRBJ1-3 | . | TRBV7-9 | ASTQPGGGNTIY
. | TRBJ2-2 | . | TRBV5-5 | AGSLAGGAGDTGELF
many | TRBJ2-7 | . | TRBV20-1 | SARDYRGSLSYEQY